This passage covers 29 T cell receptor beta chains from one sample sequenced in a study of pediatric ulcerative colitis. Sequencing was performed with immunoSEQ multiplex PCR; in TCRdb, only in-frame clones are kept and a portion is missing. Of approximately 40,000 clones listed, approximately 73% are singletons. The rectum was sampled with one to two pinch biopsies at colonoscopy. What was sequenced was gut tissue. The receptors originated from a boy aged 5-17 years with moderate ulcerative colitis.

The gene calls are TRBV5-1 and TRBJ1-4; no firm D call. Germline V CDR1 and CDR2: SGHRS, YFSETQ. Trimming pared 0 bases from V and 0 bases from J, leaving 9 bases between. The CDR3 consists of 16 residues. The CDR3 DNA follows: TGCGCCAGCAGCTTGGGGAGAGGTTCAACTAATGAAAAACTGTTTTTT. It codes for CASSLGRGSTNEKLFF.

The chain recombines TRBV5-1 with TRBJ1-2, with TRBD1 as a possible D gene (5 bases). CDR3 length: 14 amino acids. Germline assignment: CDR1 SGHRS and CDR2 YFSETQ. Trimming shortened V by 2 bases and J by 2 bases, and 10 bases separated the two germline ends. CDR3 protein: CASSFGGNNYGYTF. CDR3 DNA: TGCGCCAGCAGCTTTGGGGGTAACAACTATGGCTACACCTTC.

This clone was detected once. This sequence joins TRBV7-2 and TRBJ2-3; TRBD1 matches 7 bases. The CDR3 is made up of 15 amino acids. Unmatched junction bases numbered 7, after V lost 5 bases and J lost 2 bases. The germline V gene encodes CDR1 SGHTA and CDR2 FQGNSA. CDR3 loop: CASSPWDSSTDTQYF. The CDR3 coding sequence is TGTGCCAGCAGCCCCTGGGACAGCTCCACAGATACGCAGTATTTT.

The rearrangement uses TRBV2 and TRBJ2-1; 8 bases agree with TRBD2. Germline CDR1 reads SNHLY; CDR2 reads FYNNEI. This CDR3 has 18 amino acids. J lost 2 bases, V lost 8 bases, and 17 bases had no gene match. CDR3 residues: CASPRSGREGSPYNEQFF. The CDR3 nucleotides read TGTGCCAGCCCCAGGAGCGGGAGAGAGGGATCCCCCTACAATGAGCAGTTCTTC.

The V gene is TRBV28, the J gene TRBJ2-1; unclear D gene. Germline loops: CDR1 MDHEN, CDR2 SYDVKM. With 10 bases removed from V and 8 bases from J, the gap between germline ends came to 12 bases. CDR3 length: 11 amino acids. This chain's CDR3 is CATNQVYEQFF. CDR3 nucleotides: TGTGCCACCAACCAGGTTTATGAGCAGTTCTTC.

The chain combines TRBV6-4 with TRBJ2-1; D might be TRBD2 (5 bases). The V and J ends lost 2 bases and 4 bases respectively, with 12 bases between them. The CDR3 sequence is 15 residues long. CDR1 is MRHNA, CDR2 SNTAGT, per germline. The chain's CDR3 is CASSDAPGEYNEQFF. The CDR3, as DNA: TGTGCCAGCAGTGACGCACCCGGGGAGTACAATGAGCAGTTCTTC.

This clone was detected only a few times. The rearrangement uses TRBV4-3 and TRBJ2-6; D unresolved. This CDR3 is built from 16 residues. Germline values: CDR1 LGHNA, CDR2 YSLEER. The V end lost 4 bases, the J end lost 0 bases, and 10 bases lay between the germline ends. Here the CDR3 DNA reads TGCGCCAGCAGCCTCCCTGGGTTCTCTGGGGCCAACGTCCTGACTTTC. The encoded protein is CASSLPGFSGANVLTF.

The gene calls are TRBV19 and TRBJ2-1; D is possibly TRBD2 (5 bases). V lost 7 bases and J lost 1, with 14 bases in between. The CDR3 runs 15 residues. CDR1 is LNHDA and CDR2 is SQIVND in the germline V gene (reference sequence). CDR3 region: CASTLDSISYNEQFF. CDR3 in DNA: TGTGCCAGTACCCTGGACTCAATTTCCTACAATGAGCAGTTCTTC.

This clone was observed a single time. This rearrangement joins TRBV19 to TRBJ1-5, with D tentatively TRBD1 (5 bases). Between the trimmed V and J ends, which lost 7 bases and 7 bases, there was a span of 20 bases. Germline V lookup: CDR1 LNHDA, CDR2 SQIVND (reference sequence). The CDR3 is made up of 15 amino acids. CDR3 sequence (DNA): TGTGCCAGTACCGGAGGGACCTTATCACAACAGCCCCAGCATTTT. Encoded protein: CASTGGTLSQQPQHF.

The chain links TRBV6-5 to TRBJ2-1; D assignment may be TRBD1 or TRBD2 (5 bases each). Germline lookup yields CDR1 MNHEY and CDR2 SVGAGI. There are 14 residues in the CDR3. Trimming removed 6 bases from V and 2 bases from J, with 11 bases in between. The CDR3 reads CASSLRDPYNEQFF. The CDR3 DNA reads TGTGCCAGCAGCCTCCGGGACCCCTACAATGAGCAGTTCTTC.

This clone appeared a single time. The CDR3 bases are TGTGCCAGCAGCTTAGCTGGGACCCAAATATACAATGAGCAGTTCTTC. Its translation is CASSLAGTQIYNEQFF. The gene calls are TRBV7-2 and TRBJ2-1; TRBD1 or TRBD2 may be the D gene (5 bases each). V was clipped by 0 bases and J by 4 bases, with 13 bases between them. The germline gives CDR1 SGHTA, CDR2 FQGNSA. CDR3 length: 16 residues.

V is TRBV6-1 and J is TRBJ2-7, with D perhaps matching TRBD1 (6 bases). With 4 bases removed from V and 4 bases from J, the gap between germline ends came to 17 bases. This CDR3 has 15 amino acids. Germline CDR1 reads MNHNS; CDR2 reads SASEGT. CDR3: CASSGPTRGWYEQYF. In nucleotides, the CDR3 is TGTGCCAGCAGTGGCCCCACCAGGGGTTGGTACGAGCAGTACTTC.

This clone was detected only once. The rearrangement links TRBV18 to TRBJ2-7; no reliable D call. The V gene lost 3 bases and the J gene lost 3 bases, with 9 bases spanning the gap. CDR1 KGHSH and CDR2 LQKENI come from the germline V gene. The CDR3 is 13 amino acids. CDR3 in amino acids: CASSPLYGYEQYF. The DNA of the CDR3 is TGTGCCAGCTCACCCTTATATGGCTACGAGCAGTACTTC.

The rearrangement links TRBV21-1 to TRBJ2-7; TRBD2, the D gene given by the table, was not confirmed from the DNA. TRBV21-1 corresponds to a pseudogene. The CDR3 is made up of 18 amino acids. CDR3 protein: CASSPGTSGRARAYEQYF. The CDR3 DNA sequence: TGTGCCAGCAGTCCCGGGACTAGCGGGAGGGCCCGGGCCTACGAGCAGTACTTC.

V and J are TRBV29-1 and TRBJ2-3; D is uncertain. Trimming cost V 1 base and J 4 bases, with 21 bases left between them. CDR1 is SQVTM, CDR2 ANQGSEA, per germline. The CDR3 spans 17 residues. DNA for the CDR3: TGCAGCGTTGAAGGTGGTGGGCTATCCGGAGCCCCAGATACGCAGTATTTT. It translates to CSVEGGGLSGAPDTQYF.

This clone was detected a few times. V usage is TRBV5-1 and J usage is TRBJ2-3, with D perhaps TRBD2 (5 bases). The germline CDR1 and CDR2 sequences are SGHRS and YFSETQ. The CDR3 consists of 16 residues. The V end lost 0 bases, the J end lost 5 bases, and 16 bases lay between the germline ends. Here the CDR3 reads CASSLVEAWAKDTQYF. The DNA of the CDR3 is TGCGCCAGCAGCTTGGTGGAGGCCTGGGCCAAAGATACGCAGTATTTT. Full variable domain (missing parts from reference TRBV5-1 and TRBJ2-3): KAGVTQTPRYLIKTRGQQVTLSCSPISGHRSVSWYQQTPGQGLQFLFEYFSETQRNKGNFPGRFSGRQFSNSRSEMNVSTLELGDSALYLCASSLVEAWAKDTQYFGPGTRLTVL.

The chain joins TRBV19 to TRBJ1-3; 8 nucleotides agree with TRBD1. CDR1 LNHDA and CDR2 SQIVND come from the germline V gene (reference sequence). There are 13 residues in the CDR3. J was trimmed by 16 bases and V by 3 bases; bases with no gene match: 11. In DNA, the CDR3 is TGTGCCAGTAGTATTGGACAGGGTACTCCATTCTATTTT. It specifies CASSIGQGTPFYF.

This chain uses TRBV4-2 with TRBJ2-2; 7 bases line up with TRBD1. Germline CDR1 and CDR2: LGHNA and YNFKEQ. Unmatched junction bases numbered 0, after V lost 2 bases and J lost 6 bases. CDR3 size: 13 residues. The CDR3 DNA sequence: TGTGCCAGCAGCCAACAGGGGGCCGGGGAGCTGTTTTTT. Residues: CASSQQGAGELFF.

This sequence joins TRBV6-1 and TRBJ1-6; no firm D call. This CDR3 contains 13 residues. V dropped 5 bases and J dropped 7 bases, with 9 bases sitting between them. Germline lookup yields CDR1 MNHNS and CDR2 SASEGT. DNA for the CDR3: TGTGCCAGCAGTCTGAACCTAAATTCACCCCTCCACTTT. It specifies CASSLNLNSPLHF.

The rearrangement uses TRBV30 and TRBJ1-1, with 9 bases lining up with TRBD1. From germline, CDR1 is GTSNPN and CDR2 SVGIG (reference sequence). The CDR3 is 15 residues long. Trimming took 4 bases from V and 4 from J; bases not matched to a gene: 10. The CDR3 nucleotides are TGTGCCTGGATAGGTTGGGACAGGGATCCCACTGAAGCTTTCTTT. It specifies CAWIGWDRDPTEAFF.

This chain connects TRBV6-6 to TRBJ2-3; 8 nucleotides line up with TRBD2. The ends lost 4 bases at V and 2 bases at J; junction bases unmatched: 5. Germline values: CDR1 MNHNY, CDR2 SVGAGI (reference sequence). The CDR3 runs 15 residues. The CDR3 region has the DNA TGTGCCAGCAGTTCAAATAGCGGGAACACAGATACGCAGTATTTT. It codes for CASSSNSGNTDTQYF.

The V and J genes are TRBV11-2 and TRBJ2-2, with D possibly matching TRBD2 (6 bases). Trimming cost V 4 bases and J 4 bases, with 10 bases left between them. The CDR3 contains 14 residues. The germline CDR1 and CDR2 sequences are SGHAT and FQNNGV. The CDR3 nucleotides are TGTGCCAGCAGCTCGCAGGGAGGCACCGGGGAGCTGTTTTTT. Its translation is CASSSQGGTGELFF.

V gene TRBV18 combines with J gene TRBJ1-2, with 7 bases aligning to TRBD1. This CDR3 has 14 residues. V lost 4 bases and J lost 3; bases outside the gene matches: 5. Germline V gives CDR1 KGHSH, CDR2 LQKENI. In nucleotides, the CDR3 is TGTGCCAGCTCACAGGGGACAGTCTACTATGGCTACACCTTC. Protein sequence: CASSQGTVYYGYTF.

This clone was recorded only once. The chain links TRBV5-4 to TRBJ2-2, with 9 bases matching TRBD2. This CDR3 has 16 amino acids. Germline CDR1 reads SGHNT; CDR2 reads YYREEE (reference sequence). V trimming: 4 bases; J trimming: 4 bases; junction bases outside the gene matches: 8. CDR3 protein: CASSAGTSFSTGELFF. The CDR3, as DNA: TGTGCCAGCAGCGCCGGGACTAGCTTCTCCACCGGGGAGCTGTTTTTT.

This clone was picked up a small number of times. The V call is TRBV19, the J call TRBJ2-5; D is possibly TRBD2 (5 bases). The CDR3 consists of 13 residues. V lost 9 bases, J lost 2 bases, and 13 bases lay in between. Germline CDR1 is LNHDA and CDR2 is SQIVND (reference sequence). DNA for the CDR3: TGTGCCAGCCAAGCCGGGATACAAGAGACCCAGTACTTC. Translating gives CASQAGIQETQYF.

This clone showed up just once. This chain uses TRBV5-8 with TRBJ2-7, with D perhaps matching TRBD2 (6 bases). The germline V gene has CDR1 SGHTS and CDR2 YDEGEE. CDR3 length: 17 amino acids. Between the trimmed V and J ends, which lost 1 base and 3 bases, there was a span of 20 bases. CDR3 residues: CASSLCWLRGIFYEQYF. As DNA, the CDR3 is TGTGCCAGCAGCTTGTGTTGGTTGCGGGGTATCTTCTACGAGCAGTACTTC. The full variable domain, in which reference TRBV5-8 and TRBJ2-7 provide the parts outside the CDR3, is EAGVTQSPTHLIKTRGQQATLRCSPISGHTSVYWYQQALGLGLQFLLWYDEGEERNRGNFPPRFSGRQFPNYSSELNVNALELEDSALYLCASSLCWLRGIFYEQYFGPGTRLTVT.

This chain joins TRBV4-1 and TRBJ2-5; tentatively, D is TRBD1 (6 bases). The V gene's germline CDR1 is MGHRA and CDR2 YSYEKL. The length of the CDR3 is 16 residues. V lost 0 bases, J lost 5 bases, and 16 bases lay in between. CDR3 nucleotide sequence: TGCGCCAGCAGCCAAGAAGTAGCTAAGCAGGGGGAGACCCAGTACTTC. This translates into CASSQEVAKQGETQYF.

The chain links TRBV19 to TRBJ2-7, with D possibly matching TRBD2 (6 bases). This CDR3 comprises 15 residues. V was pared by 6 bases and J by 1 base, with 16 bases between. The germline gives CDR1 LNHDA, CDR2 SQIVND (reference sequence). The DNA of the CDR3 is TGTGCCAGTAGATATAGTCGGGACTCTTCCTACGAGCAGTACTTC. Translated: CASRYSRDSSYEQYF.

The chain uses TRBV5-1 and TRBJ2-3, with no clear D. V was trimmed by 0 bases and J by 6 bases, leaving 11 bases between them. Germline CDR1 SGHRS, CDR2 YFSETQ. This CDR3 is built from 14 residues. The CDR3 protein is CASSLAWGSDTQYF. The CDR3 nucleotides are TGCGCCAGCAGCTTGGCCTGGGGATCCGATACGCAGTATTTT. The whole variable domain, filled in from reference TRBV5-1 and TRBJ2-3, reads KAGVTQTPRYLIKTRGQQVTLSCSPISGHRSVSWYQQTPGQGLQFLFEYFSETQRNKGNFPGRFSGRQFSNSRSEMNVSTLELGDSALYLCASSLAWGSDTQYFGPGTRLTVL.